Described below is a single T cell receptor (beta chain) sequence and its context. V shed 5 bases, J shed 3 bases, and the junction held 11 bases outside the gene matches. Per the germline V gene, CDR1 is SGHRS and CDR2 is YFSETQ. The CDR3 consists of 15 residues. TCRdb's copy holds only in-frame clones and misses some; the assay was immunoSEQ multiplex PCR. The table has 720,000 or so clones, 70% to 90% seen once. This entry comes from a study of shared T cell receptors in the human thymus. This sample was also put to use in a study of human thymus T cells. That report notes: Overlap was high between thymic repertoires from unrelated individuals, as reported in related research.

The sequence came from a girl under three years old with a congenital heart defect. J is TRBJ2-7 and V is TRBV5-1; TRBD1 matches at 7 bases. What was sequenced was thymocytes. The CDR3 reads CASSPRDSRNYEQYF. CDR3 DNA: TGCGCCAGCAGTCCCCGGGACAGCCGGAACTACGAGCAGTACTTC.